Listed below are T cell receptor beta chains from one sample, sequenced in a study of cytomegalovirus exposure and HLA in healthy donors. Assay used: immunoSEQ multiplex PCR; TCRdb lists only in-frame clones, some missing. The sample includes some 110,000 clones, more than 70% of them seen just once. What was sequenced was PBMCs. Every receptor here comes from a man between 18 and 35 years old in good health and CMV-seronegative. Both conserved end residues are part of each CDR3.

CDR3 protein: CASSPRAGAPTEQFF
J gene: TRBJ2-1
V gene: TRBV18

CDR3 protein: CASSEYSGQKRDTIYF
J gene: TRBJ1-3
V gene: TRBV6-1

CDR3 protein: CSATGTGNYGYTF
J gene: TRBJ1-2
V gene: TRBV29-1

CDR3 protein: CAWSGKGAEAKNIQYF
J gene: TRBJ2-4
V gene: TRBV30

CDR3 protein: CASSPQYSSYNEQFF
J gene: TRBJ2-1
V gene: TRBV9

CDR3 protein: CASTERVASGSEETQYF
J gene: TRBJ2-5
V gene: TRBV13

CDR3 protein: CASNRVPYGYTF
J gene: TRBJ1-2
V gene: TRBV19

CDR3 protein: CASSEARGNQPQHF
J gene: TRBJ1-5
V gene: TRBV6-1

CDR3 protein: CASTPPGGPYSNQPQHF
J gene: TRBJ1-5
V gene: TRBV19

CDR3 protein: CASSYSRDRGIGELFF
J gene: TRBJ2-2
V gene: TRBV6-5

CDR3 protein: CAISESQGALSGYTF
J gene: TRBJ1-2
V gene: TRBV10-3

CDR3 protein: CAWSVPEQNYGYTF
J gene: TRBJ1-2
V gene: TRBV30

CDR3 protein: CASSLASTGTYEQYF
J gene: TRBJ2-7
V gene: TRBV5-1

CDR3 protein: CASSLASGGVGDTQYF
J gene: TRBJ2-3
V gene: TRBV19

CDR3 protein: CAIRSTGSSSYEQYF
J gene: TRBJ2-7
V gene: TRBV6-5

CDR3 protein: CASSSGTSGRASYNEQFF
J gene: TRBJ2-1
V gene: TRBV5-1

CDR3 protein: CASRKNRGGTGELFF
J gene: TRBJ2-2
V gene: TRBV2

CDR3 protein: CASGLAPDTQYF
J gene: TRBJ2-3
V gene: TRBV2

CDR3 protein: CASSLFEGVVSNTEAFF
J gene: TRBJ1-1
V gene: TRBV7-6

CDR3 protein: CASSPAGTRRADTQYF
J gene: TRBJ2-3
V gene: TRBV27

CDR3 protein: CARGTGGSLGTQYF
J gene: TRBJ2-5
V gene: TRBV2

CDR3 protein: CASSSTDRAYNSPLHF
J gene: TRBJ1-6
V gene: TRBV7-9

CDR3 protein: CSVEGQGLDTQYF
J gene: TRBJ2-3
V gene: TRBV29-1

CDR3 protein: CASSSRDRRSSYNSPLHF
J gene: TRBJ1-6
V gene: TRBV6-8

CDR3 protein: CATSRGAAGVKNEQFF
J gene: TRBJ2-1
V gene: TRBV15

CDR3 protein: CASSFSEEQYF
J gene: TRBJ2-7
V gene: TRBV6-1

CDR3 protein: CARRQNLNNEQFF
J gene: TRBJ2-1
V gene: TRBV30

CDR3 protein: CASTRAGQGAGELFF
J gene: TRBJ2-2
V gene: TRBV6-1

CDR3 protein: CASSPGWTGELFF
J gene: TRBJ2-2
V gene: TRBV14